The present T cell receptor (beta chain) was sequenced within a study of T cell repertoires in cytomegalovirus infection. TCRdb reanalysed the reads using MiXCR and keeps one entry per CDR3 protein. The table has about 830,000 distinct CDR3 sequences, over 25% seen once; the top ten hold over 10%. Germline values: CDR1 MNHNY, CDR2 SVGAGI (reference sequence). This CDR3 has 13 amino acids. Comments on this clonotype: Its target is not known.

This chain links TRBV6-6 with TRBJ2-7; TRBD1 matches at 7 bases. The receptor was isolated from a human donor in good health (CMV status not recorded). Some clones in this sample may be carry-over from other donors' samples. This material consisted of cultured CD8+ T cells from PBMCs, taken from culture after CMV antigen stimulation. CDR3 nucleotides: TGCGCCAGCAGCTTGGGGGACAGTTACGAGCAGTACGTC. This codes for CASSLGDSYEQYV.